The rows below give T cell receptor beta chains drawn from one sample of a study of blood T cell repertoires in COVID-19. The data were produced by immunoSEQ multiplex PCR, yet TCRdb's version contains in-frame clones alone and is incomplete. This sample carries some 460,000 clones, approximately 90% of them seen once, and the ten largest clones take 4.3%. The material sequenced was peripheral blood. The receptors originated from a woman in her twenties or thirties with acute or convalescent COVID-19. The CDR3 runs from the conserved cysteine through the conserved F or W. D genes are given only for firm matches. Some rows mark clone size as missing; the rest say once, few, many or name a class of expanded clone.

CDR3aa: CASSSGTGGVGEKLFF
CDR3nt: TGTGCCAGCAGCTCCGGGACAGGGGGCGTTGGAGAAAAACTGTTTTTT
v_gene: TRBV5-6
d_gene: TRBD1
j_gene: TRBJ1-4
abundance: -

CDR3aa: CASSGTGFNYGYTF
CDR3nt: TGTGCCAGTAGCGGAACAGGGTTTAACTATGGCTACACCTTC
v_gene: TRBV19
d_gene: -
j_gene: TRBJ1-2
abundance: -

CDR3aa: CASSFGRNTEAFF
CDR3nt: TGTGCCAGCAGCTTTGGCAGGAACACTGAAGCTTTCTTT
v_gene: TRBV7-3
d_gene: -
j_gene: TRBJ1-1
abundance: -

CDR3aa: CASSPFSYGYTF
CDR3nt: TGTGCCAGTAGTCCCTTTTCCTATGGCTACACCTTC
v_gene: TRBV19
d_gene: -
j_gene: TRBJ1-2
abundance: -

CDR3aa: CASSSWTSGDTGELFF
CDR3nt: TGTGCCAGCAGCTCCTGGACTAGCGGGGACACCGGGGAGCTGTTTTTT
v_gene: TRBV5-4
d_gene: TRBD2
j_gene: TRBJ2-2
abundance: -

CDR3aa: CASSFGTGGALYTQYF
CDR3nt: TGTGCCAGCAGCTTTGGCACAGGGGGCGCTTTGTATACGCAGTATTTT
v_gene: TRBV5-6
d_gene: TRBD1
j_gene: TRBJ2-3
abundance: -

CDR3aa: CASSASQGVKNSPLHF
CDR3nt: TGTGCCAGCAGTGCTTCACAGGGGGTCAAGAATTCACCCCTCCACTTT
v_gene: TRBV6-1
d_gene: TRBD1
j_gene: TRBJ1-6
abundance: -

CDR3aa: CASSHSSEETQYF
CDR3nt: TGTGCCAGCAGTCACTCTAGCGAAGAGACCCAGTACTTC
v_gene: TRBV6-2/TRBV6-3
d_gene: -
j_gene: TRBJ2-5
abundance: -

CDR3aa: CASSLLGQGYEKLFF
CDR3nt: TGTGCCAGCAGCTTGTTGGGACAGGGGTATGAAAAACTGTTTTTT
v_gene: TRBV5-5
d_gene: TRBD1
j_gene: TRBJ1-4
abundance: -

CDR3aa: CASRQGLYNEQFF
CDR3nt: TGTGCCAGTAGACAGGGCTTATACAATGAGCAGTTCTTC
v_gene: TRBV6-5
d_gene: TRBD1
j_gene: TRBJ2-1
abundance: -

CDR3aa: CASSLANSVRAGELFF
CDR3nt: TGTGCCAGCAGCTTGGCCAATTCGGTACGGGCCGGGGAGCTGTTTTTT
v_gene: TRBV5-5
d_gene: -
j_gene: TRBJ2-2
abundance: -

CDR3aa: CASSFWAGALYEQYF
CDR3nt: TGTGCCAGCAGTTTCTGGGCGGGAGCCCTCTACGAGCAGTACTTC
v_gene: TRBV28
d_gene: TRBD2
j_gene: TRBJ2-7
abundance: -

CDR3aa: CAWNGIPNDEQFF
CDR3nt: TGTGCCTGGAACGGGATCCCCAACGATGAGCAGTTCTTC
v_gene: TRBV30
d_gene: -
j_gene: TRBJ2-1
abundance: -

CDR3aa: CASSLSQGNNEQFF
CDR3nt: TGTGCCAGCAGCTTGTCACAGGGTAACAATGAGCAGTTCTTC
v_gene: TRBV11-3
d_gene: -
j_gene: TRBJ2-1
abundance: -

CDR3aa: CASSLESGGSQPQHF
CDR3nt: TGCGCCAGCAGCTTGGAATCAGGGGGTAGTCAGCCCCAGCATTTT
v_gene: TRBV5-1
d_gene: TRBD1
j_gene: TRBJ1-5
abundance: -

CDR3aa: CASSLQGNGNTEAFF
CDR3nt: TGTGCCAGCAGCTTGCAGGGGAACGGGAACACTGAAGCTTTCTTT
v_gene: TRBV7-3
d_gene: -
j_gene: TRBJ1-1
abundance: -

CDR3aa: CASSFTSGGYEQFF
CDR3nt: TGCGCCAGCAGCTTCACTAGCGGGGGTTATGAGCAGTTCTTC
v_gene: TRBV5-1
d_gene: TRBD2
j_gene: TRBJ2-1
abundance: -

CDR3aa: CASSQVRMGQVVYNSPLHF
CDR3nt: TGCGCCAGCAGCCAAGTTCGCATGGGACAGGTCGTCTATAATTCACCCCTCCACTTT
v_gene: TRBV4-1
d_gene: TRBD1
j_gene: TRBJ1-6
abundance: once